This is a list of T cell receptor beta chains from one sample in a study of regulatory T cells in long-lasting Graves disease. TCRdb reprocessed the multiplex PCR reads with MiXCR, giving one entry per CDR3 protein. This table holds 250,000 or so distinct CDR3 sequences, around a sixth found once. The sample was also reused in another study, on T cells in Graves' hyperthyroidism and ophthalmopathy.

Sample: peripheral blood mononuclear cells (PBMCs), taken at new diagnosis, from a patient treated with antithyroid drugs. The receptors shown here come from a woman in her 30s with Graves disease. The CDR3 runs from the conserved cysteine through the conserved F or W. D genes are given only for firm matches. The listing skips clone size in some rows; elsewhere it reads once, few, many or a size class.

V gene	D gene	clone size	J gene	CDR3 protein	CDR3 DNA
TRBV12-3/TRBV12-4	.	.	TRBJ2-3	CASSFLPDTQYF	TGTGCCAGCAGTTTCCTCCCCGATACGCAGTATTTT
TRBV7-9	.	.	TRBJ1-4	CASSLRRQGNEKLFF	TGTGCCAGCAGCTTAAGACGGCAGGGTAATGAAAAACTGTTTTTT
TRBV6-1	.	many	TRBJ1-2	CASSPDSYRGYTF	TGTGCCAGCAGCCCCGACAGCTACCGTGGCTACACCTTC
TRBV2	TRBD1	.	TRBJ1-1	CASGGNRGVRTEAFF	TGTGCCAGCGGGGGCAACAGGGGGGTGAGGACTGAAGCTTTCTTT
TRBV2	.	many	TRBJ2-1	CASSARRFNEQFF	TGTGCCAGCAGTGCACGCAGGTTCAATGAGCAGTTCTTC
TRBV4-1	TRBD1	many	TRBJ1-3	CASSHPTGSSGNTIYF	TGCGCCAGCAGCCATCCGACAGGGTCAAGTGGAAACACCATATATTTT
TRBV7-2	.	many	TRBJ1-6	CASSLVTASNSPLHF	TGTGCCAGCAGCTTAGTAACAGCAAGTAATTCACCCCTCCACTTT
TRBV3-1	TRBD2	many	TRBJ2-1	CASSPRKSGAKEQFF	TGTGCCAGCAGCCCCAGGAAGAGCGGGGCCAAGGAGCAGTTCTTC
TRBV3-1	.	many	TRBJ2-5	CASSQVRGVDETQYF	TGTGCCAGCAGCCAAGTCCGGGGAGTTGATGAGACCCAGTACTTC
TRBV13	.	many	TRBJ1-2	CASSFSTGDGYTF	TGTGCCAGCAGCTTCTCCACCGGGGATGGCTACACCTTC
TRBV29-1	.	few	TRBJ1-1	CSVEALNTEAFF	TGCAGCGTTGAAGCGCTGAACACTGAAGCTTTCTTT
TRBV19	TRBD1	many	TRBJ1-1	CASSIGDRGPWTEAFF	TGTGCCAGTAGTATAGGGGACAGGGGGCCCTGGACTGAAGCTTTCTTT
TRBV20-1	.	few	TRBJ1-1	CSASDGPLNTEAFF	TGCAGTGCCTCGGACGGCCCTCTGAACACTGAAGCTTTCTTT
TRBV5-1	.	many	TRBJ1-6	CASRRDNSPLHF	TGCGCCAGCAGACGTGATAATTCACCCCTCCACTTT
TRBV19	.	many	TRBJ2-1	CASSTAMGGPNEQFF	TGTGCCAGTTCTACCGCCATGGGGGGGCCTAATGAGCAGTTCTTC
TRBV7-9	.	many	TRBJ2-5	CASSSKWWGEETQYF	TGTGCCAGCAGCTCAAAATGGTGGGGGGAAGAGACCCAGTACTTC
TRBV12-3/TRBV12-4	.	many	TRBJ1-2	CASSLLYGSGGYTF	TGTGCCAGCAGTTTATTATATGGGTCCGGTGGCTACACCTTC
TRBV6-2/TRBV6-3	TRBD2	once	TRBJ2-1	CASSGTSGVEQSF	TGTGCCAGCAGCGGGACTAGCGGGGTTGAGCAGTCCTTC
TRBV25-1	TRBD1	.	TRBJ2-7	CASSGRTGATYEQYF	TGTGCCAGCAGTGGGAGGACAGGGGCTACCTACGAGCAGTACTTC
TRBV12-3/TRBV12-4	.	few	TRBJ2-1	CASSLMGNEQFF	TGTGCCAGCAGTTTAATGGGGAATGAGCAGTTCTTC
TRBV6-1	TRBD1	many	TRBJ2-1	CASSAGQGAYEQFF	TGTGCCAGCAGTGCTGGACAGGGGGCATATGAGCAGTTCTTC
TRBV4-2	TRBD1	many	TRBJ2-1	CASSQVRRGGRQLTYNEQFF	TGTGCCAGCAGCCAAGTACGAAGAGGGGGCAGACAATTAACCTACAATGAGCAGTTCTTC
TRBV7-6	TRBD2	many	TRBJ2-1	CASSTLAGGLEQFF	TGTGCCAGCAGCACACTAGCGGGGGGGCTCGAGCAGTTCTTC
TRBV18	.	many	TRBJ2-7	CASSPWTEPYEQYF	TGTGCCAGCTCACCGTGGACAGAACCCTACGAGCAGTACTTC
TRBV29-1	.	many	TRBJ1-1	CSVDRPPGTNTEAFF	TGCAGCGTTGATAGACCCCCAGGCACGAACACTGAAGCTTTCTTT
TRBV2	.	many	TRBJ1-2	CASSALGTSDYGYTF	TGTGCCAGCAGTGCTCTCGGGACATCCGACTATGGCTACACCTTC
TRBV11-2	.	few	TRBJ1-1	CASTWRGSAEAFF	TGTGCCAGCACCTGGCGGGGGAGCGCTGAAGCTTTCTTT
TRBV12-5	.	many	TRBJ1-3	CASGLAFSGARSGNTIYF	TGTGCTAGTGGTTTGGCTTTTTCCGGGGCGAGGAGTGGAAACACCATATATTTT
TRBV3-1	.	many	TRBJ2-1	CASSYRLPRGYEQFF	TGTGCCAGCAGCTACAGACTCCCTCGAGGCTATGAGCAGTTCTTC
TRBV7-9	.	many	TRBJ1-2	CASSVTGVDGYTF	TGCGCCAGCAGCGTGACAGGCGTTGATGGCTACACCTTC
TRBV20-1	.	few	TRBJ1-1	CSASGGRVTEAFF	TGCAGTGCTAGTGGGGGGCGCGTCACTGAAGCTTTCTTT
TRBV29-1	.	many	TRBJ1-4	CSAKRRGSTNEKLFF	TGCAGCGCCAAAAGGCGGGGTTCGACTAATGAAAAACTGTTTTTT
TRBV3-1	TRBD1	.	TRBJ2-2	CASSGRTGDLGELFF	TGTGCCAGCAGCGGACGGACAGGGGATCTGGGGGAGCTGTTTTTT
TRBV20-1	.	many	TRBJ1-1	CSARGDRYSEAFF	TGCAGTGCTAGGGGCGACAGGTACTCTGAAGCTTTCTTT
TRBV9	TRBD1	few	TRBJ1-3	CASSEEEGATVENTIYF	TGTGCCAGCAGCGAGGAAGAGGGGGCGACTGTTGAAAACACCATATATTTT
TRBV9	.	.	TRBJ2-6	CASSVGGAGANVLTF	TGTGCCAGCAGCGTAGGAGGGGCGGGGGCCAACGTCCTGACTTTC
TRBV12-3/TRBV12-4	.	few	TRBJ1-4	CASSFGGEKLFF	TGTGCCAGCAGTTTTGGGGGTGAAAAACTGTTTTTT
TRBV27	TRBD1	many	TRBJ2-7	CASSSFTGDRVYEQYF	TGTGCCAGCAGCTCCTTCACGGGGGACAGGGTTTACGAGCAGTACTTC
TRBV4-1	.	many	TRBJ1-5	CASSQGVAREVDQPQHF	TGCGCCAGCAGCCAAGGTGTGGCCAGGGAGGTGGATCAGCCCCAGCATTTT
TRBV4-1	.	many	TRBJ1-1	CASSLGPERTEAFF	TGCGCCAGCAGCCTAGGACCTGAGAGAACTGAAGCTTTCTTT
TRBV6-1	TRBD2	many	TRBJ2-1	CASSGAGDRNNEQFF	TGTGCCAGCAGTGGGGCGGGAGATAGGAACAATGAGCAGTTCTTC
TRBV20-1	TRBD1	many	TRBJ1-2	CSARVGQGYGYTF	TGCAGTGCTAGAGTCGGACAGGGCTATGGCTACACCTTC
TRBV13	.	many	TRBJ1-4	CASSLAGGAREKLFF	TGTGCCAGCAGCTTAGCGGGAGGGGCCCGCGAAAAACTGTTTTTT
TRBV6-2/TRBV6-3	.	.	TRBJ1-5	CATARGPGSNQPQHF	TGTGCCACCGCCCGGGGCCCGGGCAGCAATCAGCCCCAGCATTTT
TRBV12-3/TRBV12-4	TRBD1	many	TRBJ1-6	CASSLGTGGSPLHF	TGTGCCAGCAGTCTCGGGACAGGGGGCTCACCCCTCCACTTT
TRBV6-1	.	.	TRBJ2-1	CASSHPEGGAANNEQFF	TGTGCCAGCAGTCACCCTGAAGGAGGGGCGGCTAACAATGAGCAGTTCTTC
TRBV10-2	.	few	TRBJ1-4	CASSSTNEKLFF	TGCGCCAGCAGTTCTACTAATGAAAAACTGTTTTTT
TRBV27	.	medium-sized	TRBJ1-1	CASSLSFYLQGEAFF	TGTGCCAGCAGTTTATCCTTTTACCTACAGGGAGAAGCTTTCTTT
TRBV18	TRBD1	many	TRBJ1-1	CASSPTGAGNTEAFF	TGTGCCAGCTCACCGACAGGGGCGGGGAACACTGAAGCTTTCTTT